The 5 T cell receptor beta chains given below trace back to one sample, sequenced in a study of spatial heterogeneity in lung cancer (dated by TCRdb to between 2017 and 2020). The library was built by means of 5' RACE. The reads were generated on a NextSeq 500. The public reads were run again by TCRdb, first through fastp at Q25 and then through MiXCR, and only productive beta chains were kept. CDR3 protein duplicates are merged, each entry listing the most common genes and DNA. This sample holds roughly 46,000 distinct CDR3 sequences; roughly 12% were observed only once. Of the sample, around 39% falls within the top ten clones. Per the publication, the time point label means: sample taken at primary tumor resection. For TCR sequencing, whole RNA was extracted from tumor and nontumor lung tissue, or from cryopreserved PBMC samples, and no cell sorting was done. Source: PBMCs, taken at surgery. Source of these receptors: a female donor with early-stage non-small cell lung cancer.

This clonotype has a handful of counts. The gene calls are TRBV9 and TRBJ2-3; TRBD1 might be the D (6 bases). The CDR3 length is 15 residues. The V and J ends lost 2 bases and 2 bases respectively, with 12 bases between them. Germline V gene data show CDR1 as SGDLS and CDR2 as YYNGEE. In DNA, the CDR3 is TGTGCCAGCAGCGTGACAGGAGGAGACACAGATACGCAGTATTTT. It encodes CASSVTGGDTDTQYF.

This clonotype was seen repeatedly, ten times or more. The chain joins TRBV7-8 to TRBJ1-1; no reliable D call. The V end lost 5 bases, the J end lost 3 bases, and 19 bases lay between the germline ends. This CDR3 has 16 residues. The germline V gene has CDR1 SGHVS and CDR2 FQNEAQ. CDR3 in DNA: TGTGCCAGCAGCGCTTATATCCCCGTAGGGCACACTGAAGCTTTCTTT. Protein sequence: CASSAYIPVGHTEAFF.

This clonotype was counted at least ten times. This chain links TRBV29-1 with TRBJ2-2; D remains unclear. The V end was cut by 2 bases, the J end by 1 base, with 2 bases between. This CDR3 is 12 amino acids long. Germline CDR1 is SQVTM and CDR2 is ANQGSEA. The DNA of the CDR3 is TGCAGCGTTGAACGGAACACCGGGGAGCTGTTTTTT. This gives the protein CSVERNTGELFF.

This clonotype appeared many times. V and J are TRBV5-1 and TRBJ1-2; tentatively, D is TRBD1 (6 bases). V gave up 2 bases and J gave up 11 bases, with 19 bases separating them. CDR3 length: 14 residues. Germline V gene lookup returns CDR1 SGHRS and CDR2 YFSETQ. CDR3 sequence: CASSFSGTTQLYTF. The CDR3 coding sequence is TGCGCCAGCAGCTTCTCCGGGACAACCCAACTTTACACCTTC. The variable domain in full, with the rest retrieved from reference TRBV5-1 and TRBJ1-2, is KAGVTQTPRYLIKTRGQQVTLSCSPISGHRSVSWYQQTPGQGLQFLFEYFSETQRNKGNFPGRFSGRQFSNSRSEMNVSTLELGDSALYLCASSFSGTTQLYTFGSGTRLTVV.

This clonotype came up many times. The J gene is TRBJ1-3, the V gene TRBV3-1; unclear D gene. Looked up from germline, CDR1 is LGHDT and CDR2 is YNNKEL (reference sequence). This CDR3 contains 12 residues. Trimming pared 4 bases from V and 1 base from J, leaving 2 bases between. The CDR3 here is CASSPSGNTIYF. The DNA for the CDR3 is TGTGCCAGCAGCCCATCTGGAAACACCATATATTTT.